This T cell receptor beta chain was documented in a study of vaccination effects on CD4 cells after COVID-19. Notes on the study in general: Marked clonal contraction of infection- and vaccine-induced clones was seen late after vaccination.

The CDR3 spans 11 residues. V lost 5 bases and J lost 0, with 1 base in between. Germline CDR1 and CDR2: MNHNY and SVGAGI (reference sequence). Turning to this clone: Its antigen remains unknown.

The table came from immunoSEQ multiplex PCR; TCRdb's copy has only in-frame clones and leaves some out. Of about 41,000 clones listed, under 70% are singletons. With the ViraFEST assay, the study expanded antigen-specific CD4+ T cells using viral peptide pools, then sequenced them. Researchers isolated CD4+ T cells once about eleven days of culture had elapsed. None of the vaccinated had previously contracted SARS-CoV-2, and their nucleocapsid antibodies tested negative. Wells each received under 2.5 million PBMC, cultured with around 9.3 IU/ml IL-2 and roughly 9.8 ug/ml peptides. Days 3 and 7 saw half the medium replaced with IL-2 medium.

This rearrangement joins TRBV6-6 to TRBJ1-2, with D unclear. This TCR came from a human donor who received a COVID-19 vaccine. The starting material was CD4+ T cells from PBMCs cultured with HCoV-OC43 spike peptides, obtained before COVID-19 vaccination. The subset denotes: HCoV-OC43 spike overlapping peptide pool stimulation. The CDR3 sequence: CASSTNYGYTF. The CDR3 DNA reads as TGTGCCAGCAGTACTAACTATGGCTACACCTTC.